The table lists the clone carrying this T cell receptor beta chain with a count of one. The data were taken from a study of blood T cell repertoires in COVID-19. Study as a whole: Sample material is recorded as cDNA or gDNA derived from T cells, B-cell-depleted T cells, or PBMCs.

Individuals aged about 18 to 90 years were recruited from roughly 23 US areas. Cohort placement rested on clinical history that participants reported themselves. Among Cohort 3 donors, those recovered had two negative PCRs, clearance, or symptom resolution. Only in-frame clones appear in the TCRdb table, and some are missing; sequencing was by immunoSEQ multiplex PCR. This table holds around 150,000 clones, 85% to 90% found once. J was trimmed by 5 bases and V by 0 bases; bases with no gene match: 9. CDR1 and CDR2 from the germline V gene are MNHEY and SVGAGI. This CDR3 contains 16 residues. The sample taken for sequencing was PBMCs or T cells enriched from blood (not recorded which). The V call is TRBV6-5, the J call TRBJ1-1; 7 bases map to TRBD1. The sequence came from a woman aged 45 to 65 who had recovered from COVID-19. CDR3 region: CASSYSVTPTGTEAFF. DNA of the CDR3: TGTGCCAGCAGTTACTCCGTTACCCCGACAGGGACTGAAGCTTTCTTT.